The 23 T cell receptor beta chains below come from one sample, sequenced in a study of memory CD4+ T cells and cytomegalovirus serostatus. The sort gate was single viable CD3+CD4+CD8-CD45RO+ cells for memory CD4+ T cells. Sequencing was performed with immunoSEQ multiplex PCR; in TCRdb, only in-frame clones are kept and a portion is missing. The sample includes about 60,000 clones, 82% of them seen just once. The sequenced material came from memory CD4+ T cells from blood. The receptors derive from an adult in good health and CMV-seronegative. Some clones in this sample may be carry-over from other donors' samples.

The J gene is TRBJ2-7, the V gene TRBV29-1; D could derive from TRBD1 or TRBD2 (6 bases each). Between the trimmed V and J ends, which lost 4 bases and 10 bases, there was a span of 17 bases. CDR1 is SQVTM, CDR2 ANQGSEA, per germline. The CDR3 sequence is 12 residues long. The CDR3 sequence: CSVARGETSQYF. The CDR3 nucleotides read TGCAGCGTTGCGAGGGGGGAGACCTCCCAGTACTTC.

This clone was detected only once. The chain joins TRBV28 to TRBJ2-2; D unclear. Trimming took off 6 bases at V and 1 base at J, with 9 bases between the two ends. The CDR3 has 14 amino acids. Germline assignment: CDR1 MDHEN and CDR2 SYDVKM. The CDR3 spells CASRGPLNTGELFF. The CDR3 nucleotides read TGTGCCAGCAGAGGCCCTCTGAACACCGGGGAGCTGTTTTTT.

The count of this clone is one. This chain joins TRBV7-9 and TRBJ2-3, with 10 bases identical to TRBD1. Germline CDR1 and CDR2: SEHNR and FQNEAQ (reference sequence). The length of the CDR3 is 16 residues. Trimming cost V 5 bases and J 3 bases; bases outside gene matches: 8. The CDR3 DNA sequence: TGTGCCAGCAGCCCCCGGGGACAGGGGAGGACAGATACGCAGTATTTT. This codes for CASSPRGQGRTDTQYF.

The genes are TRBV30 and TRBJ1-6; TRBD1 aligns across 9 bases. CDR1 GTSNPN and CDR2 SVGIG come from the germline V gene (reference sequence). The V and J ends lost 4 bases and 8 bases, in that order; junction bases with no gene match: 3. The CDR3 consists of 13 residues. CDR3 residues: CAWTRQGDSPLHF. CDR3 nucleotides: TGTGCCTGGACTAGACAGGGGGATTCACCCCTCCACTTT.

This clone was counted a single time. The J gene is TRBJ1-1, the V gene TRBV2; no reliable D call. V lost 3 bases and J lost 3, with 8 bases in between. CDR3 length: 13 amino acids. Germline values: CDR1 SNHLY, CDR2 FYNNEI. CDR3 in DNA: TGTGCCAGCAGTGAGGCGTGGTACACTGAAGCTTTCTTT. Translation gives CASSEAWYTEAFF.

This clone rates as medium-sized. Other DNA sequences of this sample code for an identical CDR3. The gene calls are TRBV18 and TRBJ1-5; D not resolved. V gave up 6 bases and J gave up 4 bases, with 7 bases separating them. Germline V gene sequence: CDR1 KGHSH, CDR2 LQKENI. This CDR3 is 12 amino acids long. The CDR3 spells CASSLPNQPQHF. CDR3 bases: TGTGCCAGCTCCCTTCCGAATCAGCCCCAGCATTTT.

The chain employs TRBV15 and TRBJ1-6; D is ambiguous. Germline V gives CDR1 LNHNV, CDR2 YYDKDF (reference sequence). The CDR3 is 14 amino acids. The ends were cut back, 5 bases at V and 5 bases at J, with 10 bases in the middle. DNA of the CDR3: TGTGCCACCAGCTATCAGTCGGATAATTCACCCCTCCACTTT. Encoded protein: CATSYQSDNSPLHF. The full variable domain, completed using reference TRBV15 and TRBJ1-6, is DAMVIQNPRYQVTQFGKPVTLSCSQTLNHNVMYWYQQKSSQAPKLLFHYYDKDFNNEADTPDNFQSRRPNTSFCFLDIRSPGLGDTAMYLCATSYQSDNSPLHFGNGTRLTVT.

This clone appeared once. This chain connects TRBV11-3 to TRBJ2-1; D gene ambiguous. Trimming stripped 4 bases from V and 0 bases from J, with 10 bases between. The germline V gene encodes CDR1 SGHNT and CDR2 YENEEA. The CDR3 loop spans 15 amino acids. CDR3 region: CASSYVASSYNEQFF. CDR3 DNA: TGTGCCAGCAGCTATGTGGCCAGCTCCTACAATGAGCAGTTCTTC.

The chain joins TRBV5-1 to TRBJ1-6; D is possibly TRBD1 (5 bases). Germline V gene sequence: CDR1 SGHRS, CDR2 YFSETQ. V was pared by 1 base and J by 3 bases, with 11 bases between. The CDR3 sequence is 16 residues long. This chain's CDR3 is CASSLLEQVYNSPLHF. The CDR3 nucleotides are TGCGCCAGCAGCTTGTTAGAACAGGTCTATAATTCACCCCTCCACTTT.

This clone was recorded a few times. The rearrangement links TRBV6-1 to TRBJ1-5, with TRBD1 matching 7 bases. Looked up from germline, CDR1 is MNHNS and CDR2 is SASEGT. The CDR3 totals 16 residues. V shed 1 base and J 7 bases; nucleotides not matched to a gene: 10. CDR3 DNA: TGTGCCAGCAGTGAAGGGCCGACAGGGTGGAGCCAGCCCCAGCATTTT. It is translated as CASSEGPTGWSQPQHF.

V is TRBV4-2 and J is TRBJ2-5; unclear D gene. Germline CDR1 and CDR2: LGHNA and YNFKEQ. V lost 1 base, J lost 5 bases, and 29 bases lay in between. This CDR3 has 20 amino acids. CDR3 DNA sequence: TGTGCCAGCAGCCAAGGTGGGATCTCGTCTATGGGTAGTGCGTGGGAGACCCAGTACTTC. Protein sequence: CASSQGGISSMGSAWETQYF.

The chain combines TRBV19 with TRBJ1-2, with TRBD1 matching over 8 bases. V was clipped by 4 bases and J by 4 bases; unmatched bases: 11. Germline lookup yields CDR1 LNHDA and CDR2 SQIVND (reference sequence). The CDR3 length is 16 residues. The CDR3 here is CASSTQGVSGGYGYTF. The CDR3, as DNA: TGTGCCAGTAGTACACAGGGGGTGTCTGGTGGCTATGGCTACACCTTC.

The CDR3 sequence is CASSLVEAGGRSSYNEQFF. CDR3 DNA: TGCGCCAGCAGCTTGGTCGAAGCGGGGGGGCGGAGTTCCTACAATGAGCAGTTCTTC. The V and J genes are TRBV5-1 and TRBJ2-1, with 10 bases matching TRBD2. With 0 bases clipped from V and 1 base from J, the junction kept 10 bases outside the gene matches. The CDR3 loop spans 19 amino acids. Germline values: CDR1 SGHRS, CDR2 YFSETQ. Filled out from reference TRBV5-1 and TRBJ2-1, the complete variable domain reads KAGVTQTPRYLIKTRGQQVTLSCSPISGHRSVSWYQQTPGQGLQFLFEYFSETQRNKGNFPGRFSGRQFSNSRSEMNVSTLELGDSALYLCASSLVEAGGRSSYNEQFFGPGTRLTVL.

The rearrangement uses TRBV7-9 and TRBJ2-1; D remains ambiguous. V dropped 6 bases and J dropped 2 bases, with 11 bases sitting between them. The CDR3 covers 14 residues. Germline V gene lookup returns CDR1 SEHNR and CDR2 FQNEAQ (reference sequence). CDR3 protein: CASSSDPTYNEQFF. In DNA form, the CDR3 reads TGTGCCAGCAGTTCCGACCCAACCTACAATGAGCAGTTCTTC.

This chain joins TRBV4-3 and TRBJ2-5, with no clear D. CDR3 length: 15 residues. V gave up 2 bases and J gave up 1 base, with 11 bases separating them. CDR1 and CDR2 from the germline V gene are LGHNA and YSLEER. The CDR3 nucleotides read TGCGCCAGCAGCCAATCTATGAGTCCCCAAGAGACCCAGTACTTC. Its translation is CASSQSMSPQETQYF.

The chain combines TRBV28 with TRBJ1-5, with D possibly being TRBD1 (5 bases). Germline V gene data show CDR1 as MDHEN and CDR2 as SYDVKM. Trimming pared 6 bases from V and 1 base from J, leaving 13 bases between. The length of the CDR3 is 15 residues. The CDR3 bases are TGTGCCAGCAGACTCAGGGATCGGAGCAATCAGCCCCAGCATTTT. Translated, it gives CASRLRDRSNQPQHF. The full variable domain, in which reference TRBV28 and TRBJ1-5 provide the parts outside the CDR3, is DVKVTQSSRYLVKRTGEKVFLECVQDMDHENMFWYRQDPGLGLRLIYFSYDVKMKEKGDIPEGYSVSREKKERFSLILESASTNQTSMYLCASRLRDRSNQPQHFGDGTRLSIL.

The chain uses TRBV4-1 and TRBJ1-2, with D unclear. In germline, CDR1 is MGHRA, CDR2 YSYEKL. The ends were cut back, 1 base at V and 4 bases at J, with 10 bases in the middle. This CDR3 contains 14 residues. The CDR3 coding sequence is TGCGCCAGCAGCCAAGGGCTGGCCCCCTATGGCTACACCTTC. This codes for CASSQGLAPYGYTF.

The chain is built from TRBV18 and TRBJ2-7; D might be TRBD2 (6 bases). Germline lookup yields CDR1 KGHSH and CDR2 LQKENI. V was pared by 2 bases and J by 4 bases, with 12 bases between. The CDR3 runs 14 residues. The chain's CDR3 is CASSPGGKRYEQYF. The CDR3 DNA reads as TGTGCCAGCTCACCAGGAGGGAAAAGGTACGAGCAGTACTTC.

The chain employs TRBV28 and TRBJ2-3; D is possibly TRBD1 or TRBD2 (5 bases each). Trimming took 6 bases from V and 1 from J, leaving 17 bases between them. The CDR3 runs to 16 residues. Germline V gene lookup returns CDR1 MDHEN and CDR2 SYDVKM. This chain's CDR3 is CASSLMGVWGTDTQYF. The CDR3 nucleotides are TGTGCCAGCAGCCTGATGGGGGTGTGGGGCACAGATACGCAGTATTTT. Complete variable domain (other parts from reference TRBV28 and TRBJ2-3): DVKVTQSSRYLVKRTGEKVFLECVQDMDHENMFWYRQDPGLGLRLIYFSYDVKMKEKGDIPEGYSVSREKKERFSLILESASTNQTSMYLCASSLMGVWGTDTQYFGPGTRLTVL.

The V gene is TRBV15, the J gene TRBJ1-2, with no clear D. The CDR3 is 14 residues long. CDR1 is LNHNV and CDR2 is YYDKDF in the germline V gene (reference sequence). Trimming stripped 3 bases from V and 3 bases from J, with 11 bases between. For the CDR3, the DNA is TGTGCCACCAGCAGGCGGGCTAACTACTATGGCTACACCTTC. Translation gives CATSRRANYYGYTF.

This rearrangement joins TRBV7-9 to TRBJ2-1, with 12 bases fitting TRBD2. The ends lost 6 bases at V and 7 bases at J; junction bases unmatched: 10. CDR1 SEHNR and CDR2 FQNEAQ come from the germline V gene (reference sequence). The CDR3 is made up of 16 amino acids. DNA of the CDR3: TGTGCCAGCAGGGCGATCGGACTAGCGGGACTTAATGAGCAGTTCTTC. The encoded protein is CASRAIGLAGLNEQFF.

J is TRBJ1-5 and V is TRBV9; unclear D gene. V was pared by 0 bases and J by 4 bases, with 8 bases between. From germline, CDR1 is SGDLS and CDR2 YYNGEE. The CDR3 length is 14 residues. CDR3 sequence reads: CASSVDVSNQPQHF. CDR3 bases: TGTGCCAGCAGCGTAGATGTCAGTAATCAGCCCCAGCATTTT. The entire variable domain, with the rest obtained from reference TRBV9 and TRBJ1-5, is as follows: DSGVTQTPKHLITATGQRVTLRCSPRSGDLSVYWYQQSLDQGLQFLIQYYNGEERAKGNILERFSAQQFPDLHSELNLSSLELGDSALYFCASSVDVSNQPQHFGDGTRLSIL.

CDR3 DNA: TGCGCCAGCAGCTTGGCAACAGGGGGCATAGATACGCAGTATTTT. Encoded protein: CASSLATGGIDTQYF. The rearrangement uses TRBV5-1 and TRBJ2-3; 9 nucleotides match TRBD1. J lost 5 bases, V lost 0 bases, and 4 bases had no gene match. Germline-derived CDR1 and CDR2 are SGHRS and YFSETQ. The CDR3 consists of 15 residues.